This is a list of T cell receptor beta chains from one sample in a study of T-cell memory formation after mild COVID-19. Using its own MiXCR run on the 5' RACE reads, TCRdb lists one record per CDR3 protein. The sample has just under 550,000 distinct CDR3 sequences; around 21% are singletons. The specimen was PBMCs or a T cell subset sorted from them (not recorded which). The receptors come from an adult woman who had mild COVID-19 (a few samples of this study predate the infection). Cell type and time point are not known. The conserved cysteine and the conserved F or W are not part of the CDR3 here. Clone size appears in some rows only: once, few, many, or a class for an expanded clone.

v_call clone_size cdr3_aa
TRBV29-1 few SVEKGFDGYT
TRBV20-1 NA SAPMDYYNEQF
TRBV4-3 NA ASSQDWRESGEQF
TRBV24-1 few ATSDTRTSNQPQH
TRBV7-8 NA ASSLGSSPDTQY
TRBV4-2 NA ASSTTSGGISSYEQY
TRBV7-6 NA ASSLIFKVAGGIYNEQF
TRBV9 few ASSVDHGPYEQY
TRBV9 few ASSPWAGGNEQF
TRBV2 NA ASSEVFTAGELF
TRBV12-3/TRBV12-4 NA ASSPLRIDGYT
TRBV9 NA ASSVEQGYGYT
TRBV7-9 NA ASSLVIEITPDTQY
TRBV12-5 few ASGLGQGYEQY
TRBV5-5 NA ASSLAGTGPAYEQY
TRBV7-2 few ASNLRGFSYNEQF